This T cell receptor beta chain was obtained from a study of T-cell reconstitution after alpha-beta-depleted transplantation in children. Study outcomes and limitations: After transplant, high TCRbeta diversity at day 60 in some patients arose from surviving recipient T cells and thymic progenitors. One year post-transplant, T-cell counts and diversity were largely derived from T cells produced anew. Reports say that about two months after transplant, the alpha-beta T cells came out of several hundred graft clones that had expanded.

As regards this clonotype: What it binds is unknown.

This CDR3 spans 13 amino acids. V lost 0 bases and J lost 14, with 15 bases in between. Germline-derived CDR1 and CDR2 are SGHRS and YFSETQ. Unique molecular identifiers were incorporated into the prepared TCRbeta library. One entry per CDR3 protein results from TCRdb running MiXCR on the PCR reads. This sample yields just over 950,000 distinct CDR3 sequences, of which about 26% are seen a single time; 25% to 35% belongs to the top ten. The source was PBMCs, mostly from graft donor cells, collected 360 days after TCRalphabeta/CD19-depleted stem cell transplant. The TCR comes from a boy in the first two years of life who had a stem cell transplant for SCID, so the T cells may come from the graft donor. The chain employs TRBV5-1 and TRBJ2-1, with D perhaps given as TRBD1 or TRBD2 (5 bases each). DNA for the CDR3: TGCGCCAGCAGCTTGGAATCGGGGCAGTTCAAGTTCTTC. Residues: CASSLESGQFKFF.